This T cell receptor beta chain was identified in a study of T cells in localized non-small cell lung cancer. Germline CDR1 is KGHSH and CDR2 is LQKENI. Germline trimming cut 6 bases from V and 6 bases from J; bases unmatched to any gene: 9. The CDR3 is 16 residues long. General study results and limits: Those with higher blood T cell density had longer overall survival.

A few counts support this clone. Its antigen is not identified. Sequenced by immunoSEQ multiplex PCR; TCRdb stores in-frame clones only, minus some. The sample lists tens of thousands of clones, around 86% occurring once. The V and J genes are TRBV18 and TRBJ2-1, with TRBD2 matching over 12 bases. The source is a man between 40 and 75 years old with stage I lung adenocarcinoma. The starting material was peripheral blood, obtained before any cancer treatment. The CDR3 DNA sequence: TGTGCCAGCTCTCAGACTAGCGGGAGTACCTTCAATGAGCAGTTCTTC. Its translation is CASSQTSGSTFNEQFF.